This TCR beta chain was observed in a study of neoadjuvant nivolumab and ipilimumab in lung cancer. Sequenced by immunoSEQ multiplex PCR; TCRdb stores in-frame clones only, minus some. The repertoire holds 25,000 or so clones, with over 80% as singletons. In germline, CDR1 is LGHNA, CDR2 YSLEER. V trimming: 3 bases; J trimming: 2 bases; junction bases outside the gene matches: 8. The CDR3 runs to 16 residues. In its sample, this clone was seen a few times. The chain employs TRBV4-3 and TRBJ2-5, with 8 bases that match TRBD1. Material: tumor tissue, obtained after neoadjuvant nivolumab, alone or with ipilimumab, at or shortly before surgery. This TCR derives from an adult with non-small cell lung cancer. CDR3 nucleotides: TGCGCCAGCAGCCAGGGTACATACAGGGGGCAAGAGACCCAGTACTTC. Translated: CASSQGTYRGQETQYF.